The 5 T cell receptor beta chains given below trace back to one sample, sequenced in a study of primary melanoma T cells and metastatic recurrence. Here immunoSEQ multiplex PCR was the method, and the copy in TCRdb shows in-frame clones only, minus some. The sample shows about 1,100 clones, less than 90% of them seen only once. Sequencing used melanoma tumor tissue. The source of these receptors is a human donor with melanoma.

J is TRBJ2-5 and V is TRBV6-8; D is possibly TRBD1 or TRBD2 (5 bases each). Germline V CDR1 and CDR2: MNHGY, SAAAGT. This CDR3 has 15 residues. The germline V and J ends were trimmed by 7 bases and 0 bases, with 15 bases remaining between them. In DNA, the CDR3 is TGTGCCAGCACCGGACTTAGACAGCACCAAGAGACCCAGTACTTC. Translated, it gives CASTGLRQHQETQYF.

The chain is built from TRBV29-1 and TRBJ1-2; D gene ambiguous. Germline-derived CDR1 and CDR2 are SQVTM and ANQGSEA. Trimming pared 1 base from V and 4 bases from J, leaving 10 bases between. The length of the CDR3 is 13 residues. The CDR3 here is CSVEGHSGYGYTF. The CDR3 DNA reads TGCAGCGTTGAAGGCCACTCGGGCTATGGCTACACCTTC.

The CDR3 spells CASSSQTGQRGYTF. The DNA of the CDR3 is TGTGCCAGCTCCTCCCAAACGGGGCAGCGAGGCTACACCTTC. The chain links TRBV18 to TRBJ1-2; D might be TRBD1 (5 bases). Trimming took off 6 bases at V and 8 bases at J, with 19 bases between the two ends. The CDR3 extends over 14 amino acids. Germline CDR1 reads KGHSH; CDR2 reads LQKENI.

V is TRBV19 and J is TRBJ2-7; a weak D match, TRBD2 (5 bases). The V gene lost 5 bases and the J gene lost 0 bases, with 14 bases spanning the gap. CDR1 is LNHDA and CDR2 is SQIVND in the germline V gene (reference sequence). This CDR3 has 15 residues. This CDR3 is CASSSLRAGSYEQYF. The DNA of the CDR3 is TGTGCCAGTAGTTCTCTGAGGGCAGGCTCCTACGAGCAGTACTTC.

The CDR3 nucleotides read TGCGCCAGCAGCGGAATTACAGGGGAGAGGGCAGATACGCAGTATTTT. It encodes CASSGITGERADTQYF. This chain joins TRBV23-1 and TRBJ2-3; TRBD1 matches 7 bases. TRBV23-1 is sorted into the ORF group, with uncertain function. With V trimmed by 6 bases and J by 4 bases, 13 bases remained unmatched. This CDR3 spans 16 amino acids.